The clone carrying this TCR beta chain came up a few times. The target antigen is unknown. A junction end diverges from the germline sequence, so it may reflect a read error. These data are taken from a study of CD8+ T cells in alopecia areata. Overall study: The authors scored treated patients' severity by affected scalp percentage.

CDR3 length equals 14 residues. Per germline, CDR1 SQVTM and CDR2 ANQGSEA. Study results and limitations: Lesional scalp exceeded normal scalp in clonality, especially in alopecia totalis/universalis. Numerous expanded lesional clones remained in scalp and blood during tofacitinib.

Following RNA extraction, reverse transcription yielded cDNA that acted as the sequencing template. Assay used: immunoSEQ multiplex PCR; TCRdb lists only in-frame clones, some missing. Altogether under 300,000 clones are present, roughly 63% being singletons, with the ten largest covering around 0.92%. The treatment here: oral pan-JAK inhibitor, 5-10 mg twice daily. Material: CD4+ T cells sorted from blood, obtained between weeks 51 and 54, from a patient treated with tofacitinib. This clonotype was obtained from a human donor with alopecia areata. The chain joins TRBV29-1 to TRBJ2-7; D uncertain. CDR3 protein: CSPNPCDPLYGQYF. Written as DNA, the CDR3 is TGCAGCCCGAATCCCTGCGACCCCCTCTACGGGCAGTACTTC.